Below, 5 T cell receptor beta chains from the same sample are listed, as sequenced in a study of OX40 agonist ivuxolimab in advanced cancers. Profiling relied on immunoSEQ multiplex PCR, and the TCRdb table lists in-frame clones only, not all of them. Found here are about 38,000 clones, 60% to 85% of them singletons; the top ten hold under 10%. Material: CD4+ or CD8+ T cells sorted from blood, obtained in a trial of the OX40 agonist ivuxolimab. The receptors stem from an adult with an advanced solid tumor such as melanoma, head and neck, liver or kidney cancer.

The chain uses TRBV9 and TRBJ2-2; 10 bases match TRBD1. CDR1 and CDR2 from the germline V gene are SGDLS and YYNGEE. The CDR3 is 15 residues long. V gave up 4 bases and J gave up 5 bases; unmatched junction bases: 5. The CDR3: CASSTTGGWTGELFF. The CDR3 DNA reads TGTGCCAGCAGCACGACAGGGGGCTGGACCGGGGAGCTGTTTTTT.

The chain combines TRBV9 with TRBJ1-4, with a tentative D call TRBD1 (5 bases). V lost 4 bases, J lost 7 bases, and 14 bases lay in between. Per the germline V gene, CDR1 is SGDLS and CDR2 is YYNGEE. This CDR3 contains 14 residues. CDR3 coding DNA: TGTGCCAGCAGCCTATCCGGGACCGGTGAAAAACTGTTTTTT. Its protein product is CASSLSGTGEKLFF.

The genes are TRBV13 and TRBJ2-7, with a tentative D call TRBD2 (5 bases). The CDR3 sequence is 14 residues long. Looked up from germline, CDR1 is PRHDT and CDR2 is FYEKMQ (reference sequence). V lost 0 bases to trimming and J lost 3 bases, with 9 bases between them. The CDR3, as DNA: TGTGCCAGCAGCTTAGGCGGGGTAGTCTACGAGCAGTACTTC. Its protein is CASSLGGVVYEQYF. Filled out from reference TRBV13 and TRBJ2-7, the complete variable domain reads AAGVIQSPRHLIKEKRETATLKCYPIPRHDTVYWYQQGPGQDPQFLISFYEKMQSDKGSIPDRFSAQQFSDYHSELNMSSLELGDSALYFCASSLGGVVYEQYFGPGTRLTVT.

The V call is TRBV9, the J call TRBJ2-2; D might be TRBD2 (5 bases). V shed 4 bases and J shed 8 bases, with 18 bases lying between them. The CDR3 has 15 residues. The germline CDR1 and CDR2 sequences are SGDLS and YYNGEE. The CDR3 loop reads CASSPRGLALGELFF. Here the CDR3 DNA reads TGTGCCAGCAGCCCCAGAGGACTCGCTTTGGGGGAGCTGTTTTTT.

This clone was detected a few times. The chain employs TRBV2 and TRBJ1-6; a possible D gene is TRBD1 (5 bases). The germline V and J ends were trimmed by 5 bases and 11 bases, with 16 bases remaining between them. This CDR3 has 14 residues. Germline CDR1 reads SNHLY; CDR2 reads FYNNEI. This CDR3 reads CASSRRQIGTPLHF. The CDR3 DNA sequence: TGTGCCAGCAGTCGGAGACAGATCGGGACACCCCTCCACTTT.